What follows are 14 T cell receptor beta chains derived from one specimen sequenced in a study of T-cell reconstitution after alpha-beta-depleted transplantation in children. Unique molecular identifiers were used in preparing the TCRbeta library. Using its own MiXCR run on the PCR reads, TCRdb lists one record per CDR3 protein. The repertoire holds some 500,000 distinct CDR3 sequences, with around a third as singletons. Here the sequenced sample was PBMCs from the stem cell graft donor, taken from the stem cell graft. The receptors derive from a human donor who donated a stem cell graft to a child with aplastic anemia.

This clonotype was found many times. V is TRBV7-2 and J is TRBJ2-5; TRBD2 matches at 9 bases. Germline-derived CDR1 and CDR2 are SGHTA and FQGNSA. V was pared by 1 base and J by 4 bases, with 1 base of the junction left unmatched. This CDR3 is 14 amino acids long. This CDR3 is CASSLVLAGETQYF. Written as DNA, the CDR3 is TGTGCCAGCAGCTTAGTACTAGCGGGAGAGACCCAGTACTTC.

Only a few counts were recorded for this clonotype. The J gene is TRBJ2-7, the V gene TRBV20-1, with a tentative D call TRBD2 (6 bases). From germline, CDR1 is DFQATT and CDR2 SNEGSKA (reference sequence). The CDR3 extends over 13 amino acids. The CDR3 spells CRGRGAGGLEQYF. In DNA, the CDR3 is TGCAGGGGGCGGGGAGCGGGCGGCCTCGAGCAGTACTTC.

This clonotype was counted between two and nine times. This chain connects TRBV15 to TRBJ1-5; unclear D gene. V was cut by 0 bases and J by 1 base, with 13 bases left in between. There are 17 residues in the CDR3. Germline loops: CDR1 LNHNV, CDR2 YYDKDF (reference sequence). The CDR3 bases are TGTGCCACCAGCAGAGAGGTCGCAGGCCCAAGCAATCAGCCCCAGCATTTT. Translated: CATSREVAGPSNQPQHF.

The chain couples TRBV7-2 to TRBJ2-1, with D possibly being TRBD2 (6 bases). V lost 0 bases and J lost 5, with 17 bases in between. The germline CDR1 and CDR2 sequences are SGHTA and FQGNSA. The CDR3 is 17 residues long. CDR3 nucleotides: TGTGCCAGCAGCTTAGCGGACGGCGGGAACCCCCACAATGAGCAGTTCTTC. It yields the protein CASSLADGGNPHNEQFF.

The CDR3 spells CASRRPGQGRRGANVLTF. In DNA form, the CDR3 reads TGTGCCAGCAGGAGGCCGGGACAGGGGCGTCGAGGGGCCAACGTCCTGACTTTC. The chain combines TRBV28 with TRBJ2-6; 10 positions match TRBD1. Germline V gene lookup returns CDR1 MDHEN and CDR2 SYDVKM. The V gene end was trimmed by 6 bases and the J gene end by 4 bases; junction bases not matched to a gene: 12. The CDR3 consists of 18 residues.

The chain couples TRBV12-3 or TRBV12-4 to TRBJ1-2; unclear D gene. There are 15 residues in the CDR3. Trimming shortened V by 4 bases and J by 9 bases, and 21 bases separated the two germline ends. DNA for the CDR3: TGTGCCAGCAGTTCCCCGGGAGAGGGATTCGGGAGCTACACCTTC. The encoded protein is CASSSPGEGFGSYTF.

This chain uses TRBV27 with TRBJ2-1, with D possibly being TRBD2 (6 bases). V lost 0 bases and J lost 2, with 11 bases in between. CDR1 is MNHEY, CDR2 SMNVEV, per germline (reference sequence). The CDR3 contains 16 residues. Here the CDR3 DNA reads TGTGCCAGCAGTTTATCAGGTGCGGGGCCCTACAATGAGCAGTTCTTC. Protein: CASSLSGAGPYNEQFF.

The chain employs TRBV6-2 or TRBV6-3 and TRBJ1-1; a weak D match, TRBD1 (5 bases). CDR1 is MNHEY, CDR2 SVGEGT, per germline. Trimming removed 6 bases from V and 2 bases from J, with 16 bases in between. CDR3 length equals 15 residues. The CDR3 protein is CASRTGTGGNTEAFF. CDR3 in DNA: TGTGCCAGCAGAACCGGGACGGGAGGCAACACTGAAGCTTTCTTT.

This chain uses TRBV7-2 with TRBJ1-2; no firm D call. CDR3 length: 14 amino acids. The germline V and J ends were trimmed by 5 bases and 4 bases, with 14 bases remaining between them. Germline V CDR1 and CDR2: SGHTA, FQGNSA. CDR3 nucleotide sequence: TGTGCCAGCAGCCTACCGGACGGCGCCTATGGCTACACCTTC. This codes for CASSLPDGAYGYTF.

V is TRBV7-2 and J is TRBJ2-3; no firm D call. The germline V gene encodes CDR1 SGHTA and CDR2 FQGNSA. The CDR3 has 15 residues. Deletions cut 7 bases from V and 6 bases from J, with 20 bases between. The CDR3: CASISNIGFTDTQYF. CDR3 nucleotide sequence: TGTGCCAGCATCTCGAACATAGGATTTACGGATACGCAGTATTTT. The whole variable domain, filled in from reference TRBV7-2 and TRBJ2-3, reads GAGVSQSPSNKVTEKGKDVELRCDPISGHTALYWYRQSLGQGLEFLIYFQGNSAPDKSGLPSDRFSAERTGGSVSTLTIQRTQQEDSAVYLCASISNIGFTDTQYFGPGTRLTVL.

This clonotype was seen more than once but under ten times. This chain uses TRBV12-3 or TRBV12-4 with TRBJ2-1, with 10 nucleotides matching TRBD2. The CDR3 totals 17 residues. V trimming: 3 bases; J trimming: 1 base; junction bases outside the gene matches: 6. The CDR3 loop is CASSFSLAGASYNEQFF. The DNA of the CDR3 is TGTGCCAGCAGTTTTTCCCTAGCGGGAGCGTCCTACAATGAGCAGTTCTTC.

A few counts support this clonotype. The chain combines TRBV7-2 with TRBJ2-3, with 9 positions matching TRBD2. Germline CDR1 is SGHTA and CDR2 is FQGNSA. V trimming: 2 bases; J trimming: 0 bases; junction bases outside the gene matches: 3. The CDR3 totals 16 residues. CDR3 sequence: CASSLIAGVSTDTQYF. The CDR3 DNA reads TGTGCCAGCAGCTTAATAGCGGGAGTAAGCACAGATACGCAGTATTTT.

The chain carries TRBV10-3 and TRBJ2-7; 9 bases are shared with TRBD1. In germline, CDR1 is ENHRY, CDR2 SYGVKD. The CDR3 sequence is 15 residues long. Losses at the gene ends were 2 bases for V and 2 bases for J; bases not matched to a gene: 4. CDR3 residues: CAISEGQGLTYEQYV. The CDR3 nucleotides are TGTGCCATCAGTGAGGGACAGGGGTTGACCTACGAGCAGTACGTC.

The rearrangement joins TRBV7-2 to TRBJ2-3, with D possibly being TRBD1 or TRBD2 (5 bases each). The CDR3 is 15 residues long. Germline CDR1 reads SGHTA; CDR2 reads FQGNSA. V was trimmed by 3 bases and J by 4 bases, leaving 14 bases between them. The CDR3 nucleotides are TGTGCCAGCAGCTTTTCCGGGACGACCTCAGATACGCAGTATTTT. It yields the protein CASSFSGTTSDTQYF.